The rows below give T cell receptor beta chains drawn from one sample of a study of T-cell memory formation after mild COVID-19. One entry per CDR3 protein, called by TCRdb with MiXCR from the 5' RACE reads. The top ten clones hold around 22% of a sample with 140,000 to 150,000 distinct CDR3 sequences, approximately 26% of them seen once. Sequenced: PBMCs or a T cell subset sorted from them (not recorded which). Receptor source: an adult woman who had mild COVID-19 (a few samples of this study predate the infection). Cell type and time point are not known. Both conserved end residues are part of each CDR3. A D gene is named only where the DNA matches it firmly. Rows give clone size only sometimes, using once, few, many, or a class for an expanded clone.

length,size,D,J,V,CDR3,DNA
14,-,-,TRBJ1-3,TRBV7-6,CASSLSQGGNTIYF,TGTGCCAGCAGCTTATCCCAGGGTGGAAACACCATATATTTT
15,-,TRBD1,TRBJ2-7,TRBV9,CASSADDRVLDEQYF,TGTGCCAGCAGCGCCGATGACAGGGTGCTCGACGAGCAGTACTTC
14,few,TRBD1,TRBJ2-1,TRBV5-1,CASSLTGVNNEQFF,TGCGCCAGCAGCTTGACAGGGGTGAACAATGAGCAGTTCTTC
14,few,-,TRBJ2-3,TRBV2,CASSEAAHGDTQYF,TGTGCCAGCAGTGAAGCGGCCCATGGGGATACGCAGTATTTT
16,few,TRBD2,TRBJ2-5,TRBV12-3/TRBV12-4,CASSPRLADAPGTQYF,TGTGCCAGCAGTCCGCGGCTAGCGGATGCCCCAGGGACCCAGTACTTC
15,-,TRBD1,TRBJ1-2,TRBV12-3/TRBV12-4,CASSESGTGFHGYTF,TGTGCCAGCAGTGAAAGCGGGACAGGGTTTCATGGCTACACCTTC
16,few,TRBD2,TRBJ2-1,TRBV6-5,CASSYLAGETYNEQFF,TGTGCCAGCAGTTACCTGGCGGGGGAGACCTACAATGAGCAGTTCTTC
16,few,-,TRBJ2-4,TRBV11-2,CASSRGPNLAKNIQYF,TGTGCCAGCAGCAGAGGCCCAAACCTAGCCAAAAACATTCAGTACTTC
14,few,-,TRBJ2-7,TRBV9,CASSVAQFSYEQYF,TGTGCCAGCAGCGTAGCTCAGTTTTCCTACGAGCAGTACTTC
12,few,-,TRBJ2-3,TRBV12-3/TRBV12-4,CASSPRPDTQYF,TGTGCCAGCAGTCCGCGGCCAGATACGCAGTATTTT
16,once,TRBD2,TRBJ2-2,TRBV6-4,CASSDSTSGGTGELFF,TGTGCCAGCAGTGACTCGACTAGCGGGGGCACCGGGGAGCTGTTTTTT
12,few,-,TRBJ1-1,TRBV7-9,CASSLGTAEAFF,TGTGCCAGCAGCTTAGGGACGGCTGAAGCTTTCTTT
19,few,-,TRBJ2-7,TRBV21-1,CASSKGGDTPLFYYYEQYF,TGTGCCAGCAGCAAAGGGGGAGATACCCCCCTATTTTATTACTACGAGCAGTACTTC
15,few,TRBD1,TRBJ1-1,TRBV5-1,CASSPLTGGNTEAFF,TGCGCCAGCAGCCCGCTCACAGGGGGGAACACTGAAGCTTTCTTT
15,-,TRBD1,TRBJ2-7,TRBV20-1,CSARSTGERSYEQYF,TGCAGTGCTAGGTCGACAGGGGAACGCTCCTACGAGCAGTACTTC
17,-,-,TRBJ1-3,TRBV4-3,CASSQEDSPFSGNTIYF,TGCGCCAGCAGCCAAGAAGACAGCCCCTTCTCTGGAAACACCATATATTTT
16,-,TRBD1,TRBJ2-1,TRBV6-5,CASSPGTGWYYNEQFF,TGTGCCAGCAGTCCAGGGACAGGGTGGTATTACAATGAGCAGTTCTTC
16,-,-,TRBJ2-7,TRBV7-9,CASSATTGILSYEQYF,TGTGCCAGCAGCGCCACAACAGGGATCCTATCCTACGAGCAGTACTTC
11,-,-,TRBJ2-2,TRBV30,CAWRTNGELFF,TGTGCCTGGAGAACGAACGGGGAGCTGTTTTTT
16,-,-,TRBJ1-6,TRBV7-6,CASSLASSGAGSPLHF,TGTGCCAGCAGCTTAGCTTCATCAGGGGCCGGTTCACCCCTCCACTTT
14,-,TRBD1,TRBJ2-7,TRBV5-1,CASSSGDRGYEQYF,TGCGCCAGCAGCTCCGGGGACAGGGGCTACGAGCAGTACTTC
14,-,TRBD1,TRBJ2-2,TRBV5-1,CASTTGEDTGELFF,TGCGCCAGCACGACAGGGGAGGACACCGGGGAGCTGTTTTTT
15,-,-,TRBJ1-1,TRBV4-1,CASSQVVRGRTEAFF,TGCGCCAGCAGCCAAGTGGTTCGGGGACGAACTGAAGCTTTCTTT